The 5 T cell receptor beta chains given below trace back to one sample, sequenced in a study of regulatory T cells in long-lasting Graves disease. Relying on iRepertoire HTBI primers and Arm-PCR of CDR3 regions, the team built TCR beta libraries. In TCRdb, the multiplex PCR reads were re-called with MiXCR into one record per CDR3 protein. Of 700,000 or so distinct CDR3 sequences in the sample, about 32% were seen once. Time point defined: persistent/refractory GD, antithyroid drugs over 5 years with positive TRAb. Extracted PBMC RNA gave rise to the TCR library. Source: peripheral blood mononuclear cells (PBMCs), taken when the disease was refractory, from a patient treated with antithyroid drugs. Receptors originate from a female donor with Graves disease.

This clonotype was detected many times. This chain links TRBV19 with TRBJ2-1; D is undetermined. With 1 base removed from V and 5 bases from J, the gap between germline ends came to 12 bases. Germline V lookup: CDR1 LNHDA, CDR2 SQIVND (reference sequence). The CDR3 has 15 residues. CDR3 protein: CASSIGPLENNEQFF. The DNA of the CDR3 is TGTGCCAGTAGTATAGGGCCACTCGAGAACAATGAGCAGTTCTTC.

This chain links TRBV7-2 with TRBJ1-2, with D tentatively TRBD1 (5 bases). The germline V and J ends were trimmed by 4 bases and 6 bases, with 24 bases remaining between them. This CDR3 region has 17 residues. Per germline, CDR1 SGHTA and CDR2 FQGNSA. CDR3 bases: TGTGCCAGCAGCTGGAGGTTTGGGGCTCCCGGCGGGGATGGCTACACCTTC. Translation gives CASSWRFGAPGGDGYTF.

CDR3 nucleotide sequence: TGCGCCAGCAGCTTGTTAAGTGCTAGTCCTAACTATGGCTACACCTTC. This encodes CASSLLSASPNYGYTF. The chain has TRBV5-1 and TRBJ1-2; D unresolved. Looked up from germline, CDR1 is SGHRS and CDR2 is YFSETQ. V lost 1 base and J lost 0, with 13 bases in between. The CDR3 contains 16 residues.

V and J are TRBV19 and TRBJ2-1; 7 bases match TRBD2. This CDR3 has 16 amino acids. Germline values: CDR1 LNHDA, CDR2 SQIVND (reference sequence). V shed 0 bases, J shed 0 bases, and the junction held 2 bases outside the gene matches. In DNA form, the CDR3 reads TGTGCCAGTAGTATAGAAGGCGGGAGCTCCTACAATGAGCAGTTCTTC. Translated: CASSIEGGSSYNEQFF. Complete variable domain (other parts from reference TRBV19 and TRBJ2-1): DGGITQSPKYLFRKEGQNVTLSCEQNLNHDAMYWYRQDPGQGLRLIYYSQIVNDFQKGDIAEGYSVSREKKESFPLTVTSAQKNPTAFYLCASSIEGGSSYNEQFFGPGTRLTVL.

This clonotype was picked up many times. The rearrangement uses TRBV28 and TRBJ1-4; D is perhaps TRBD1 (5 bases). CDR3 length equals 17 residues. Trimming shortened V by 3 bases and J by 0 bases, and 14 bases separated the two germline ends. CDR1 and CDR2 (germline): MDHEN, SYDVKM. For the CDR3, the DNA is TGTGCCAGCAGTTTTCAAGCGGGAGGGGCAACTAATGAAAAACTGTTTTTT. Amino acid sequence: CASSFQAGGATNEKLFF.